A single sample gave rise to the 15 T cell receptor beta chains below, sequenced in a study of blood T cell repertoires in COVID-19. Only in-frame clones appear in the TCRdb table, and some are missing; sequencing was by immunoSEQ multiplex PCR. The sample holds 200,000 to 250,000 clones, about three quarters seen once. Sequenced input: peripheral blood. The receptors come from a woman in her 70s with acute or convalescent COVID-19.

J is TRBJ1-1 and V is TRBV3-1 (or the pseudogene TRBV3-2); D unclear. This CDR3 has 14 amino acids. CDR1 is LGHDT, CDR2 YNNKEL, per germline (reference sequence). V was clipped by 4 bases and J by 5 bases, with 14 bases between them. CDR3 protein: CASSRSEFGTEAFF. CDR3 DNA sequence: TGTGCCAGCAGCCGCTCGGAGTTCGGGACTGAAGCTTTCTTT.

V and J are TRBV11-2 and TRBJ1-4; TRBD1 matches 9 bases. With V trimmed by 0 bases and J by 6 bases, 5 bases remained unmatched. Germline V gives CDR1 SGHAT, CDR2 FQNNGV. CDR3 size: 16 residues. The CDR3 bases are TGTGCCAGCAGCTTAGACTCCGGGACAGGGCATGAAAAACTGTTTTTT. Translation gives CASSLDSGTGHEKLFF.

This clone was observed a single time. The rearrangement joins TRBV4-3 to TRBJ2-3, with D uncertain. The germline CDR1 and CDR2 sequences are LGHNA and YSLEER. The CDR3 has 15 amino acids. Trimming stripped 1 base from V and 2 bases from J, with 10 bases between. This chain's CDR3 is CASSQAGINTDTQYF. CDR3 DNA sequence: TGCGCCAGCAGCCAAGCAGGAATAAACACAGATACGCAGTATTTT.

The V and J genes are TRBV27 and TRBJ2-2; 7 nucleotides match TRBD1. The CDR3 is 16 amino acids. Trimming at V came to 4 bases and at J to 1 base, leaving 6 bases not matched to a gene. Germline CDR1 is MNHEY and CDR2 is SMNVEV (reference sequence). CDR3 sequence: CASSSPRTGNTGELFF. As DNA, the CDR3 is TGTGCCAGCAGTTCCCCGCGGACAGGGAACACCGGGGAGCTGTTTTTT.

This chain connects TRBV5-1 to TRBJ2-2, with D perhaps TRBD1 (6 bases). The V end was cut by 3 bases, the J end by 0 bases, with 12 bases between. Germline-derived CDR1 and CDR2 are SGHRS and YFSETQ. The CDR3 length is 16 residues. In DNA form, the CDR3 reads TGCGCCAGCAGCTCAGGGGTTAACGCGAACACCGGGGAGCTGTTTTTT. This translates into CASSSGVNANTGELFF.

The rearrangement joins TRBV7-2 to TRBJ2-3, with 14 nucleotides matching TRBD2. Germline V gene lookup returns CDR1 SGHTA and CDR2 FQGNSA. There are 14 residues in the CDR3. The junction had 7 bases not matched to a gene; V was cut back by 6 bases and J by 11 bases. The CDR3: CASRGLAGESKQYF. The CDR3 bases are TGTGCCAGCAGGGGACTAGCGGGGGAGAGTAAGCAGTATTTT.

Regarding this clone: Its ends do not fully match the called genes, so a read error is possible. The chain couples TRBV7-2 to TRBJ1-5; D possibly corresponds to TRBD1 (5 bases). This CDR3 region has 13 residues. CDR1 SGHTA and CDR2 FQGNSA come from the germline V gene. The CDR3 here is CASGLQENQPQHF. The CDR3 nucleotides read TGTGCCAGCGGCTTACAGGAAAATCAGCCCCAGCATTTT. Based on the CDR3 plus reference TRBV7-2 and TRBJ1-5, the full variable domain is GAGVSQSPSNKVTEKGKDVELRCDPISGHTALYWYRQSLGQGLEFLIYFQGNSAPDKSGLPSDRFSAERTGGSVSTLTIQRTQQEDSAVYLCASGLQENQPQHFGDGTRLSIL.

The chain carries TRBV10-3 and TRBJ2-2, with D uncertain. The CDR3 is 16 residues long. The germline CDR1 and CDR2 sequences are ENHRY and SYGVKD. Trimming cost V 4 bases and J 0 bases, with 12 bases left between them. The DNA for the CDR3 is TGTGCCATCAGTGTTGGCGGAGAACCGAACACCGGGGAGCTGTTTTTT. Translating gives CAISVGGEPNTGELFF.

This clone was detected once. This chain joins TRBV7-2 and TRBJ2-7, with a possible D match to TRBD2 (6 bases). Germline V lookup: CDR1 SGHTA, CDR2 FQGNSA. This CDR3 region has 15 residues. V lost 7 bases and J lost 3, with 19 bases in between. The CDR3 region is CASTQDYGVFYEQYF. The CDR3 DNA reads TGTGCCAGCACCCAGGACTATGGTGTATTCTACGAGCAGTACTTC.

The genes are TRBV12-3 or TRBV12-4 and TRBJ2-7, with D possibly being TRBD1 (7 bases). This CDR3 comprises 13 residues. V was clipped by 6 bases and J by 5 bases, with 14 bases between them. The CDR3 sequence is CASRPQGGNEQYF. For the CDR3, the DNA is TGTGCCAGCAGACCCCAGGGGGGCAACGAGCAGTACTTC.

This sequence joins TRBV5-6 and TRBJ2-3; the D gene is possibly TRBD2 (6 bases). Trimming took 2 bases from V and 7 from J, leaving 11 bases between them. Germline values: CDR1 SGHDT, CDR2 YYEEEE. This CDR3 contains 13 residues. CDR3 amino acids: CASSLRLENTQYF. The CDR3 DNA reads TGTGCCAGCAGCTTAAGACTAGAAAATACGCAGTATTTT.

The V and J genes are TRBV12-5 and TRBJ2-3; possible D gene TRBD1, 6 bases. Per the germline V gene, CDR1 is LGHNT and CDR2 is FRNRAP. The CDR3 has 13 residues. The V gene lost 6 bases and the J gene lost 2 bases, with 9 bases spanning the gap. In DNA form, the CDR3 reads TGTGCTAGTGGCCGGGACATCACAGATACGCAGTATTTT. Amino acid sequence: CASGRDITDTQYF.

The chain employs TRBV11-2 and TRBJ1-6, with D possibly matching TRBD1 (5 bases). Germline assignment: CDR1 SGHAT and CDR2 FQNNGV. The CDR3 spans 13 residues. V dropped 1 base and J dropped 7 bases, with 5 bases sitting between them. The CDR3 nucleotides are TGTGCCAGCAGCTTAGGGACAAATTCACCCCTCCACTTT. It yields the protein CASSLGTNSPLHF.

This clone was counted between two and nine times. The chain combines TRBV3-1 (or the pseudogene TRBV3-2) with TRBJ1-3, with 12 bases fitting TRBD1. Trimming at V came to 5 bases and at J to 3 bases, leaving 5 bases not matched to a gene. The CDR3 length is 16 residues. CDR1 and CDR2 (germline): LGHDT, YNNKEL (reference sequence). This chain's CDR3 is CASSTGTGGGGNTIYF. The DNA for the CDR3 is TGTGCCAGCAGCACCGGGACAGGGGGCGGTGGAAACACCATATATTTT.

V gene TRBV3-1 (or the pseudogene TRBV3-2) combines with J gene TRBJ2-3; TRBD2 aligns across 10 bases. After removal of 0 bases from V and 8 bases from J, the junction contained 5 bases not matched to a gene. Germline V gene sequence: CDR1 LGHDT, CDR2 YNNKEL (reference sequence). The CDR3 runs to 15 residues. For the CDR3, the DNA is TGTGCCAGCAGCCAAGATAGCGGGGGGCCCCGTACGCAGTATTTT. Translation: CASSQDSGGPRTQYF.